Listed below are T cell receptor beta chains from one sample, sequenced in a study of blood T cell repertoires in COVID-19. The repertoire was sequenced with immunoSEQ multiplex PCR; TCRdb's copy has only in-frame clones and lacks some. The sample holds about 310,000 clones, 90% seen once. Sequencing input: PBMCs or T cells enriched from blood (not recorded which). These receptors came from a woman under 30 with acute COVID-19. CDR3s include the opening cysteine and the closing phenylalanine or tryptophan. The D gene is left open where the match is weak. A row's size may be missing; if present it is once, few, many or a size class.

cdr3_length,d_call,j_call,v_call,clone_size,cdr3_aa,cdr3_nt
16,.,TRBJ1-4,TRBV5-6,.,CASSRGGNPGREKLFF,TGTGCCAGCAGCCGGGGGGGAAACCCCGGACGTGAAAAACTGTTTTTT
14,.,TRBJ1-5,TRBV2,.,CASRADSTNQPQHF,TGTGCCAGCAGAGCGGACAGCACAAATCAGCCCCAGCATTTT
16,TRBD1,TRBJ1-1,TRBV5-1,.,CASSITRTGLNTEAFF,TGCGCCAGCAGCATCACGAGGACAGGCTTAAACACTGAAGCTTTCTTT
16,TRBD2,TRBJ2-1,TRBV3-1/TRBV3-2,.,CASSHWTSGNHNEQFF,TGTGCCAGCAGCCATTGGACTAGCGGGAACCACAATGAGCAGTTCTTC
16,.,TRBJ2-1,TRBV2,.,CASSEKLLQWYNEQFF,TGTGCCAGCAGTGAAAAGCTCCTGCAATGGTACAATGAGCAGTTCTTC
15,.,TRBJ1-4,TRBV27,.,CASSLVARSGEKLFF,TGTGCCAGCAGTTTAGTCGCACGGAGCGGTGAAAAACTGTTTTTT
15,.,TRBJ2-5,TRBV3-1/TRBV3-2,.,CASSTTGGGRETQYF,TGTGCCAGCAGTACCACAGGGGGCGGGAGGGAGACCCAGTACTTC
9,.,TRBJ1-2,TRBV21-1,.,CAGGGGYTF,TGTGCCGGGGGCGGTGGCTACACCTTC
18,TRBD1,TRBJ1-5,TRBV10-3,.,CATGFEDRGLRGDQPQHF,TGTGCCACGGGGTTCGAGGACAGGGGCCTCCGGGGAGATCAGCCCCAGCATTTT
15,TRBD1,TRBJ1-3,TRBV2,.,CASAPGTGSGNTIYF,TGTGCCAGCGCCCCCGGGACAGGCTCTGGAAACACCATATATTTT
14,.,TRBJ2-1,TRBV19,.,CASTALPGLNEQFF,TGTGCCAGTACCGCCCTACCGGGACTCAATGAGCAGTTCTTC
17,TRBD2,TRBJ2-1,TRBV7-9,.,CASSSRLSAGGINEQFF,TGTGCCAGCAGCTCGCGACTCTCCGCGGGAGGGATCAATGAGCAGTTCTTC
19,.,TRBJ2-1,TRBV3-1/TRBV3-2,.,CASSQPRGGVLNSYNEQFF,TGTGCCAGCAGCCAACCAAGAGGCGGTGTTTTGAACTCCTACAATGAGCAGTTCTTC
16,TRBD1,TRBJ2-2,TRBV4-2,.,CASWIHGTGDTGELFF,TGTGCCAGCTGGATCCATGGGACAGGGGACACCGGGGAGCTGTTTTTT
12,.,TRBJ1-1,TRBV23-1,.,CASRGDRTEAFF,TGCGCCAGCAGAGGGGATCGCACTGAAGCTTTCTTT
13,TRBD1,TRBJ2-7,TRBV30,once,CAWSRTGVGEQYF,TGTGCCTGGAGTCGGACAGGGGTTGGCGAGCAGTACTTC
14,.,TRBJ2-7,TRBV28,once,CASSWQGITYEQYF,TGTGCCAGCAGTTGGCAGGGGATTACCTACGAGCAGTACTTC
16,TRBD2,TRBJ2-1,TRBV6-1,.,CASSGTSGSPWNEQFF,TGTGCCAGCAGTGGGACTAGCGGGTCTCCTTGGAATGAGCAGTTCTTC
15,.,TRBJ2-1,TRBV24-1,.,CATSDQGLSYNEQFF,TGTGCCACCAGTGATCAAGGACTCTCCTACAATGAGCAGTTCTTC
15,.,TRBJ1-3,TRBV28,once,CASSLTGVSGNTIYF,TGTGCCAGCAGTCTCACGGGGGTGTCTGGAAACACCATATATTTT
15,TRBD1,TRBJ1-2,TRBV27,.,CASSFGDRPLYGYTF,TGTGCCAGCAGTTTCGGGGACAGACCTCTCTATGGCTACACCTTC
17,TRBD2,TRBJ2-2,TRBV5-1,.,CASSWTSGRDNTGELFF,TGCGCCAGCAGCTGGACTAGCGGGAGGGACAACACCGGGGAGCTGTTTTTT
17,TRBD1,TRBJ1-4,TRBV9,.,CASSVRPVDRVGEKLFF,TGTGCCAGCAGCGTACGCCCGGTCGACAGGGTAGGGGAAAAACTGTTTTTT
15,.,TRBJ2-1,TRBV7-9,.,CASSSLEGGSNEQFF,TGTGCCAGCAGCTCCCTAGAGGGGGGGAGCAATGAGCAGTTCTTC
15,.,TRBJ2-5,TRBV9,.,CASSVGASQVETQYF,TGTGCCAGCAGCGTAGGGGCCTCGCAGGTAGAGACCCAGTACTTC
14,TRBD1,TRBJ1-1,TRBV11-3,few,CASSGGTVNTEAFF,TGTGCCAGCTCTGGGGGGACAGTGAACACTGAAGCTTTCTTT
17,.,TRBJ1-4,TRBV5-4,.,CASSLKRERSGDEKLFF,TGTGCCAGCAGCTTGAAGCGGGAGCGGTCAGGGGATGAAAAACTGTTTTTT
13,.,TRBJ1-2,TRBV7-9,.,CASSPEAGDGYTF,TGTGCCAGCAGCCCCGAGGCAGGGGATGGCTACACCTTC
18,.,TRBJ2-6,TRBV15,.,CATSREVAFSSGANVLTF,TGTGCCACCAGCAGAGAGGTAGCGTTTAGCTCTGGGGCCAACGTCCTGACTTTC
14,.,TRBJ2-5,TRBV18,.,CASSPATLEETQYF,TGTGCCAGCTCACCAGCGACGTTGGAGGAGACCCAGTACTTC
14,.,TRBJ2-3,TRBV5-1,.,CASSLGLTTDTQYF,TGCGCCAGCAGCCTAGGACTAACCACAGATACGCAGTATTTT
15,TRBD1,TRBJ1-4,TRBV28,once,CASSSRQGAGEKLFF,TGTGCCAGCAGTTCCCGACAGGGGGCCGGTGAAAAACTGTTTTTT
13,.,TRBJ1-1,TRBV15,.,CATSRDPDTEAFF,TGTGCCACCAGCAGAGATCCGGACACTGAAGCTTTCTTT
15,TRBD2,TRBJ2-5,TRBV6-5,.,CASRSVLAGVETQYF,TGTGCCAGCAGAAGCGTACTAGCGGGAGTCGAGACCCAGTACTTC
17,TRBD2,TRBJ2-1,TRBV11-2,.,CASTLPGLAGGYNEQFF,TGTGCCAGCACCCTCCCCGGACTAGCGGGAGGGTACAATGAGCAGTTCTTC
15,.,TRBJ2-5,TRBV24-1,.,CATSSFNRDQETQYF,TGTGCCACCAGTTCCTTTAACAGGGACCAAGAGACCCAGTACTTC
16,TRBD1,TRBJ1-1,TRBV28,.,CASSSSRTGGNTEAFF,TGTGCCAGCAGTTCCTCCAGGACAGGGGGGAACACTGAAGCTTTCTTT
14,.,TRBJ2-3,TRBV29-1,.,CSVVGRTSTDTQYF,TGCAGCGTTGTAGGGCGGACTAGCACAGATACGCAGTATTTT
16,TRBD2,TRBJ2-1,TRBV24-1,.,CATSDIAGGSYNEQFF,TGTGCCACCAGTGATATAGCGGGAGGGTCCTACAATGAGCAGTTCTTC
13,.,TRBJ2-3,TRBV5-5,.,CASSFSFTDTQYF,TGTGCCAGCAGCTTCTCCTTTACAGATACGCAGTATTTT
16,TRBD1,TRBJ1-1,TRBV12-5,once,CASGLGGLGGNTEAFF,TGTGCTAGTGGTTTAGGGGGCCTAGGAGGGAACACTGAAGCTTTCTTT
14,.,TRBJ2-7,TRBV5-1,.,CASSPGQGNYEQYF,TGCGCCAGCAGCCCCGGACAAGGGAACTACGAGCAGTACTTC
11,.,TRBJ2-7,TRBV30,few,CAGATAYEQYF,TGTGCCGGAGCGACCGCCTACGAGCAGTACTTC
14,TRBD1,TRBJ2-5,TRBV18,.,CASLSGQAGETQYF,TGTGCCAGCCTATCCGGACAGGCAGGGGAGACCCAGTACTTC
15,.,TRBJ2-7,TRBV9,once,CASSALPGKSYEQYF,TGTGCCAGCAGCGCCCTCCCAGGGAAGTCGTACGAGCAGTACTTC
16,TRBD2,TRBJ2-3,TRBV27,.,CASSSQRTSGRDTQYF,TGTGCCAGCAGTTCACAACGGACTAGCGGGAGGGATACGCAGTATTTT
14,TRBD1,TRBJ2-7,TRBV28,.,CASSSGQGLYEQYF,TGTGCCAGCAGTTCTGGACAGGGTCTGTACGAGCAGTACTTC
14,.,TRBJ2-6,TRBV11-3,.,CASMEEAGANVLTF,TGTGCCAGCATGGAGGAGGCTGGGGCCAACGTCCTGACTTTC
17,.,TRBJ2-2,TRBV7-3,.,CASSLDVRGLNTGELFF,TGTGCCAGCAGCTTAGACGTCCGGGGATTGAACACCGGGGAGCTGTTTTTT
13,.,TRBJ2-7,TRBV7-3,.,CASSPYVLSEQYF,TGTGCCAGCAGCCCCTATGTCCTCTCCGAGCAGTACTTC
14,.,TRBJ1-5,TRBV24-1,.,CATSDSGVGQPQHF,TGTGCCACCAGTGATAGCGGGGTAGGGCAGCCCCAGCATTTT
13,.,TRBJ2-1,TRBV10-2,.,CASSFLGGNEQFF,TGCGCCAGCAGTTTCCTCGGGGGCAATGAGCAGTTCTTC
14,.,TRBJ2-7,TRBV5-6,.,CASSLLASLYEQYF,TGTGCCAGCAGCTTGCTGGCCTCCTTATACGAGCAGTACTTC
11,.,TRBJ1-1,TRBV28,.,CASSLRAEAFF,TGTGCCAGCAGTCTCAGGGCAGAAGCTTTCTTT
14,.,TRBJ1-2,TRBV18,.,CASSPQGDNYGYTF,TGTGCCAGCTCACCACAGGGGGATAACTATGGCTACACCTTC
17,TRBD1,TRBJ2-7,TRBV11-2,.,CASSFGDRQRASYEQYF,TGTGCCAGCAGCTTCGGGGACAGACAAAGGGCTTCCTACGAGCAGTACTTC
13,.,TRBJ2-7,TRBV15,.,CATSSNRDTGQYF,TGTGCCACCAGCAGTAACCGGGACACGGGGCAGTACTTC
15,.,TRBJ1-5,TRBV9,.,CASSVGAYSNQPQHF,TGTGCCAGCAGCGTAGGCGCTTATAGCAATCAGCCCCAGCATTTT
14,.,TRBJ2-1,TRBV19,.,CASSWGVTYNEQFF,TGTGCCAGTAGTTGGGGGGTTACCTACAATGAGCAGTTCTTC
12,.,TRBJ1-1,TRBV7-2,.,CASSRKDREAFF,TGTGCCAGCAGCCGCAAAGACAGAGAAGCTTTCTTT